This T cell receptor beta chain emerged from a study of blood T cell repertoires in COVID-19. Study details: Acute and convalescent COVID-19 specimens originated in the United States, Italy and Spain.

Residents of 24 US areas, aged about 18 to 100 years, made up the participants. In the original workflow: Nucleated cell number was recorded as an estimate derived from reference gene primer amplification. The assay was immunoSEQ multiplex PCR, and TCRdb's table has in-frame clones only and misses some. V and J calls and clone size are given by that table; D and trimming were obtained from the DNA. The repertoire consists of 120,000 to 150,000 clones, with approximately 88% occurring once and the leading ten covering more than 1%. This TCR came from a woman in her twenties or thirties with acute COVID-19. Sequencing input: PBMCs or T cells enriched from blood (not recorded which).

CDR3 sequence (DNA): TGTGCCAGCAGCGCTCGAGGGTACACCGGGGAGCTGTTTTTT. Translation: CASSARGYTGELFF. V usage is TRBV5-6 and J usage is TRBJ2-2; D might be TRBD2 (5 bases). In germline, CDR1 is SGHDT, CDR2 YYEEEE. The germline V and J ends were trimmed by 4 bases and 3 bases, with 10 bases remaining between them. The CDR3 is 14 amino acids.